This is a list of T cell receptor beta chains from one sample in a study of blood T cells in healthy people across ages. One entry per CDR3 protein results from TCRdb running MiXCR on the 5' RACE reads. This table has hundreds of thousands of distinct CDR3 sequences, roughly 27% appearing once. Sequencing was done on a sample of blood. The receptors were sampled from a woman between 65 and 79 years old in good health. CDR3s include the opening cysteine and the closing phenylalanine or tryptophan. D genes are given only for firm matches. Size is stated for part of the rows, as once, few or many counts, or as a class when the clone is expanded.

D: -
J: TRBJ2-5
size: few
V: TRBV12-3/TRBV12-4
DNA: TGTGCCAGCAGTGTAACGGAGACCCAGTACTTC
CDR3: CASSVTETQYF

D: -
J: TRBJ1-4
size: -
V: TRBV6-1
DNA: TGTGCCAGCAGTGGGACGGGCTCAACCAGTGAAAAACTGTTTTTT
CDR3: CASSGTGSTSEKLFF

D: TRBD2
J: TRBJ2-5
size: once
V: TRBV11-1
DNA: TGTGCCAGCAGTTCTCAGGCTGGGGGAGGGAAAGAGACCCAGTACTTC
CDR3: CASSSQAGGGKETQYF

D: TRBD2
J: TRBJ2-7
size: many
V: TRBV5-1
DNA: TGCGCCAGCAGCTTTGGGAGGGGCAACGAGCAGTACTTC
CDR3: CASSFGRGNEQYF

D: -
J: TRBJ1-6
size: -
V: TRBV9
DNA: TGTGCCAGCAGCGTAGGGGAAAGACCCTATAATTCACCCCTCCACTTT
CDR3: CASSVGERPYNSPLHF

D: TRBD1
J: TRBJ1-1
size: few
V: TRBV6-5
DNA: TGTGCCAGCAGGCTCGGACAGGTCAACACTGAAGCTTTCTTT
CDR3: CASRLGQVNTEAFF

D: -
J: TRBJ1-4
size: -
V: TRBV7-2
DNA: TGTGCCAGCAGCCCCCAGCTTGGACAGTCGAGAAATGAAAAACTGTTTTTT
CDR3: CASSPQLGQSRNEKLFF

D: -
J: TRBJ2-6
size: -
V: TRBV15
DNA: TGTGCCACCAGCAGAGATCTCCCCTCTGGGGCCAACGTCCTGACTTTC
CDR3: CATSRDLPSGANVLTF

D: -
J: TRBJ2-1
size: -
V: TRBV5-5
DNA: TGTGCCAGCAGCTTAGACCACTACAATGAGCAGTTCTTC
CDR3: CASSLDHYNEQFF

D: TRBD1
J: TRBJ2-2
size: -
V: TRBV7-3
DNA: TGTGCCAGCAGCTTAAGGGCCGGGACAGCGAACACCGGGGAGCTGTTTTTT
CDR3: CASSLRAGTANTGELFF

D: -
J: TRBJ2-7
size: -
V: TRBV28
DNA: TGTGCCAGCAGTCAAAGGGGACGGTACGAGCAGTACTTC
CDR3: CASSQRGRYEQYF

D: TRBD2
J: TRBJ2-1
size: -
V: TRBV20-1
DNA: TGCAGTGCTCTAGCGGGAGGGAGCTCCCAACAGTTCTTC
CDR3: CSALAGGSSQQFF

D: -
J: TRBJ2-1
size: -
V: TRBV4-1
DNA: TGCGCCAGCAGCCAAGATAGGACGAGTTTCCCCGGCGGGCAGTTCTTC
CDR3: CASSQDRTSFPGGQFF

D: -
J: TRBJ2-7
size: few
V: TRBV6-1
DNA: TGTGCCAGCAGGGCCTCCGGGGTTTACGAGCAGTACTTC
CDR3: CASRASGVYEQYF

D: TRBD1
J: TRBJ1-6
size: -
V: TRBV4-1
DNA: TGCGCCAGCAGCCAAGGAGACAGGGACTATTCACCCCTCCACTTT
CDR3: CASSQGDRDYSPLHF

D: -
J: TRBJ1-1
size: -
V: TRBV18
DNA: TGTGCCAGCTCACCACTCTTAACCCTGCGAGGGGGGAACACTGAAGCTTTCTTT
CDR3: CASSPLLTLRGGNTEAFF

D: -
J: TRBJ2-5
size: -
V: TRBV29-1
DNA: TGCAGCGTTGAGACAGAGCTGCGGACCCAGTACTTC
CDR3: CSVETELRTQYF

D: -
J: TRBJ2-1
size: few
V: TRBV6-4
DNA: TGTGCCAGCAGTGACTCGAGCCTAGCCGATTACAATGAGCAGTTCTTC
CDR3: CASSDSSLADYNEQFF

D: -
J: TRBJ1-2
size: few
V: TRBV19
DNA: TGTGCCAGTAGTATAAACTCCTATGGCTACACCTTC
CDR3: CASSINSYGYTF

D: -
J: TRBJ1-1
size: -
V: TRBV14
DNA: TGTGCCAGCAGCCAGGGGGACCTGAACACTGAAGCTTTCTTT
CDR3: CASSQGDLNTEAFF

D: TRBD2
J: TRBJ2-7
size: -
V: TRBV5-6
DNA: TGTGCCAGCAGCCCGGGACTAACCCAAGAGACCCATTACTTC
CDR3: CASSPGLTQETHYF

D: -
J: TRBJ2-4
size: few
V: TRBV29-1
DNA: TGCAGCGTTGAAGAACAGGAGGGGAACATTCAGTACTTC
CDR3: CSVEEQEGNIQYF

D: TRBD2
J: TRBJ2-1
size: -
V: TRBV12-3/TRBV12-4
DNA: TGTGCCAGCAGACAAGGGGCTAGCGGGAGGGCGGGCGATGAGCAGTTCTTC
CDR3: CASRQGASGRAGDEQFF

D: TRBD2
J: TRBJ2-3
size: few
V: TRBV3-1
DNA: TGTGCCAGCAGCCAAGTCCTTCGTTCGGCTAGCGGGAGGACAGATACGCAGTATTTT
CDR3: CASSQVLRSASGRTDTQYF

D: -
J: TRBJ2-7
size: few
V: TRBV2
DNA: TGTGCCAGCAGGCTCGACGCGCGAGTGGAGTACTTC
CDR3: CASRLDARVEYF

D: -
J: TRBJ1-1
size: -
V: TRBV12-3/TRBV12-4
DNA: TGTGCCAGCAGGCATACAACCGGAAAGACTGAAGCTTTCTTT
CDR3: CASRHTTGKTEAFF

D: -
J: TRBJ1-6
size: -
V: TRBV27
DNA: TGTGCCAGCAGGCCCGGGGGTTCCTATAATTCACCCCTCCGCTTT
CDR3: CASRPGGSYNSPLRF

D: -
J: TRBJ1-5
size: -
V: TRBV28
DNA: TGTGCCAGCAGCACAAAAGGGTATGATCAGCCCCAGCATTTT
CDR3: CASSTKGYDQPQHF

D: -
J: TRBJ1-2
size: -
V: TRBV29-1
DNA: TGCAGCGTTAAACTACGACCGGGATCGGGGATCTATCGCTATGGCTACACCTTC
CDR3: CSVKLRPGSGIYRYGYTF

D: -
J: TRBJ2-2
size: few
V: TRBV20-1
DNA: TGCAGTGCTAGAGATAAGGCCAGGGTGGCCGGGGAGCTGTTTTTT
CDR3: CSARDKARVAGELFF

D: TRBD1
J: TRBJ2-5
size: -
V: TRBV20-1
DNA: TGCAGTGCCCAGGGACAGAAAGAGACCCAGCACTTC
CDR3: CSAQGQKETQHF

D: TRBD2
J: TRBJ2-5
size: -
V: TRBV14
DNA: TGTGCCAGCAGCCAAGACCATCGAGCCCGACTAGCGGGAGTCTCACGAGAGACCCAGTACTTC
CDR3: CASSQDHRARLAGVSRETQYF

D: -
J: TRBJ1-2
size: few
V: TRBV6-1
DNA: TGTGCCAGCAGTGAAGGGGGCGTTCGTGGCTACACCTTC
CDR3: CASSEGGVRGYTF

D: -
J: TRBJ1-4
size: few
V: TRBV28
DNA: TGTGCCAGCAGTGATACCCGAGAGGCCCTTGCGGGAAAACTGTTTTTT
CDR3: CASSDTREALAGKLFF

D: -
J: TRBJ2-7
size: few
V: TRBV28
DNA: TGTGCCAGCAGTGCCAGGGAACCGGCGGTCTACGAGCAGTACTTC
CDR3: CASSAREPAVYEQYF

D: -
J: TRBJ1-4
size: few
V: TRBV15
DNA: TGTGCCACCAGCAGAGATGGGAGCAGGGGTAATGAAAAACTGTTTTTT
CDR3: CATSRDGSRGNEKLFF

D: -
J: TRBJ2-6
size: -
V: TRBV29-1
DNA: TGCAGCGTTATTTCTGGGGCCAACGTCCTGACTTTC
CDR3: CSVISGANVLTF

D: TRBD2
J: TRBJ2-5
size: -
V: TRBV10-3
DNA: TGTGCCATCAGGACTAGCGGGAGTCCTTTGGAGACCCAGTACTTC
CDR3: CAIRTSGSPLETQYF

D: -
J: TRBJ1-4
size: few
V: TRBV7-2
DNA: TGTGCCAGCAGCTTAGCTCTAATATCGGGAGAAAAACTGTTTTTT
CDR3: CASSLALISGEKLFF

D: TRBD1
J: TRBJ1-2
size: -
V: TRBV28
DNA: TGTGCCAGCAGTGGGTCGGACAGGGGGTCAAATGGCTACACCTTC
CDR3: CASSGSDRGSNGYTF

D: TRBD1
J: TRBJ2-1
size: -
V: TRBV20-1
DNA: TGCAGTGCTGCAACAGGGGGCTGGAACAATGAGCAGTTCTTC
CDR3: CSAATGGWNNEQFF

D: -
J: TRBJ1-4
size: -
V: TRBV5-1
DNA: TGCGCCAGCAGTAACGGGGGGGCTAATGAAAAACTGTTTTTT
CDR3: CASSNGGANEKLFF

D: -
J: TRBJ2-4
size: many
V: TRBV7-2
DNA: TGTGCCAGCAGCTCTTCTAGAAACATTCAGTACTTC
CDR3: CASSSSRNIQYF

D: -
J: TRBJ2-6
size: many
V: TRBV12-3/TRBV12-4
DNA: TGTGCCAGCAGTTTGATACAGAGCAGCTCTGGGGCCAACGTCCTGACTTTC
CDR3: CASSLIQSSSGANVLTF

D: -
J: TRBJ2-7
size: -
V: TRBV28
DNA: TGTGCCAGCAACCCGCGGACAGATCGATACGAGCAGTACTTC
CDR3: CASNPRTDRYEQYF

D: -
J: TRBJ2-1
size: -
V: TRBV5-5
DNA: TGTGCCAGCACAACGAGGGGAAGCTCCTACAATGAGCAGTTCTTC
CDR3: CASTTRGSSYNEQFF

D: TRBD2
J: TRBJ2-5
size: -
V: TRBV4-3
DNA: TGCGCCAGCAGCCAAGATAAGCCACCCGGACTAGCGGCCGCCAAAGAGACCCAGTACTTC
CDR3: CASSQDKPPGLAAAKETQYF

D: -
J: TRBJ2-5
size: many
V: TRBV5-1
DNA: TGCGCCAGCACACCGACAGTCCAAGAGACCCAGTACTTC
CDR3: CASTPTVQETQYF

D: -
J: TRBJ2-7
size: -
V: TRBV13
DNA: TGTGCCAGCAGCTTCCGTGGTGGAGTCTACGAGCAGTACTTC
CDR3: CASSFRGGVYEQYF

D: -
J: TRBJ2-1
size: few
V: TRBV5-6
DNA: TGTGCCAGCAGGCCCACTCTAGGGGGCTCCTACAATGAGCAGTTCTTC
CDR3: CASRPTLGGSYNEQFF

D: -
J: TRBJ1-2
size: -
V: TRBV20-1
DNA: TGCAGTGCTCAGTGGGGCAGGCAGTTCTATGGCTACACCTTC
CDR3: CSAQWGRQFYGYTF

D: -
J: TRBJ2-1
size: -
V: TRBV27
DNA: TGTGCCAGCAGTTTGTCTCGTTTCAATGAGCAGTTCTTC
CDR3: CASSLSRFNEQFF

D: -
J: TRBJ1-3
size: few
V: TRBV6-5
DNA: TGTGCCAGCAGTTCCCTTTCAAGGGGAAACACCATATATTTT
CDR3: CASSSLSRGNTIYF

D: TRBD1
J: TRBJ2-1
size: -
V: TRBV2
DNA: TGTGCCAGCAGAGTCGGGCAGGGGGCCGTCAATGAGCAGTTCTTC
CDR3: CASRVGQGAVNEQFF

D: -
J: TRBJ2-1
size: -
V: TRBV9
DNA: TGTGCCAGCTCAGAGTTGGGCTCCTACAATAAGCAGTTCTTC
CDR3: CASSELGSYNKQFF

D: -
J: TRBJ1-1
size: few
V: TRBV24-1
DNA: TGTGCCACCAGTGACGGACCTCGGCGGACTGAAGCTTTCTTT
CDR3: CATSDGPRRTEAFF

D: TRBD2
J: TRBJ2-3
size: -
V: TRBV7-2
DNA: TGTGCCAGCAGCCCCCGCGGTAGCGGGAGCTCGGCAGATACGCAGTATTTT
CDR3: CASSPRGSGSSADTQYF

D: -
J: TRBJ1-1
size: many
V: TRBV7-3
DNA: TGTGCCAGCAGCGCCTCCTTGAACACTGAAGCTTTCTTT
CDR3: CASSASLNTEAFF

D: TRBD1
J: TRBJ1-1
size: few
V: TRBV10-3
DNA: TGTGCCATCAAGGGGACAGGATCGAACACTGAAGCTTTCTTT
CDR3: CAIKGTGSNTEAFF

D: TRBD1
J: TRBJ1-5
size: -
V: TRBV12-3/TRBV12-4
DNA: TGTGCCAGCAGCCTGGACAGGGCAGGCGCCTATAGCAATCAGCCCCAGCATTTT
CDR3: CASSLDRAGAYSNQPQHF